This record looks at one T cell receptor (beta chain) sequence and its context. Its cognate antigen is unknown. The record originates from a study of cytomegalovirus exposure and HLA in healthy donors. Study as a whole: An analysis done earlier identified approximately 120 million unique TCR beta sequences from roughly 190 million T cells.

PCR involved 60 Vbeta and 13 Jbeta primers. The assay was immunoSEQ multiplex PCR, and TCRdb's table has in-frame clones only and misses some. The sample has some 85,000 clones; 75% to 80% are singletons. Germline V gives CDR1 SGHRS, CDR2 YFSETQ. The CDR3 length is 16 residues. Between the trimmed V and J ends, which lost 4 bases and 0 bases, there was a span of 14 bases. Study-wide results and caveats: The study designated 150 or so TCR beta chains cytomegalovirus-associated. In a later analysis, CMV-associated beta chains were mostly HLA-associated, it appeared. A later analysis linked about 17,000 TCR beta sequences to HLA alleles at 0.05 false discovery rate.

The sequenced sample consisted of PBMCs. The receptor's source is a man aged 30-40 years in good health and CMV-seronegative. This chain connects TRBV5-1 to TRBJ1-3; no clear D gene. CDR3 sequence: CASSPLPGVSGNTIYF. The DNA of the CDR3 is TGCGCCAGCAGCCCCCTCCCCGGGGTCTCTGGAAACACCATATATTTT.